A selection of T cell receptor beta chains follows, all from one sample in a study of somatic mutations in cytotoxic T cells in rheumatoid arthritis. The data were produced by immunoSEQ multiplex PCR, yet TCRdb's version contains in-frame clones alone and is incomplete. The sample holds about 16,000 clones; 77% are singletons and the top ten take about an eighth. Sequencing used CD8+ T cells sorted from blood. The receptor source for this set is an adult with rheumatoid arthritis. CDR3s include the opening cysteine and the closing phenylalanine or tryptophan. D genes are given only for firm matches. Size values are once, few and many counts, or a class for expanded clones, and some rows have none.

j_gene: TRBJ1-2; abundance: few; d_gene: TRBD1; v_gene: TRBV28; CDR3aa: CASSPTGAYGYTF; CDR3nt: TGTGCCAGCAGCCCGACAGGGGCCTATGGCTACACCTTC
j_gene: TRBJ1-1; abundance: .; d_gene: .; v_gene: TRBV6-5; CDR3aa: CASSLTENTEAFF; CDR3nt: TGTGCCAGCAGCCTGACAGAGAACACTGAAGCTTTCTTT
j_gene: TRBJ2-2; abundance: .; d_gene: .; v_gene: TRBV7-6; CDR3aa: CASSLRGRGTGGELFF; CDR3nt: TGTGCCAGCAGCTTACGTGGAAGGGGAACTGGCGGGGAGCTGTTTTTT
j_gene: TRBJ2-5; abundance: .; d_gene: TRBD2; v_gene: TRBV7-9; CDR3aa: CASSLVRGDQETQYF; CDR3nt: TGTGCCAGCAGCTTAGTACGGGGGGACCAAGAGACCCAGTACTTC
j_gene: TRBJ2-2; abundance: .; d_gene: .; v_gene: TRBV28; CDR3aa: CAVPMRRGSTGELFF; CDR3nt: TGTGCCGTCCCCATGAGGAGGGGTAGCACCGGGGAGCTGTTTTTT
j_gene: TRBJ1-6; abundance: .; d_gene: .; v_gene: TRBV9; CDR3aa: CASSVGSYNSPLHF; CDR3nt: TGTGCCAGCAGCGTCGGCTCCTATAATTCACCCCTCCACTTT
j_gene: TRBJ2-1; abundance: .; d_gene: TRBD1; v_gene: TRBV4-1; CDR3aa: CASSDPGQDSHNEQFF; CDR3nt: TGCGCCAGCAGCGACCCGGGACAGGATTCTCACAATGAGCAGTTCTTC
j_gene: TRBJ1-5; abundance: .; d_gene: .; v_gene: TRBV6-1; CDR3aa: CASSPWGNQPQHF; CDR3nt: TGTGCCAGCAGTCCGTGGGGTAATCAGCCCCAGCATTTT
j_gene: TRBJ1-5; abundance: .; d_gene: .; v_gene: TRBV2; CDR3aa: CASRGGWLDQPQHF; CDR3nt: TGTGCCAGCCGTGGAGGGTGGTTGGATCAGCCCCAGCATTTT
j_gene: TRBJ1-2; abundance: .; d_gene: .; v_gene: TRBV6-1; CDR3aa: CASSGGWEDSLPESYGYTF; CDR3nt: TGTGCCAGCAGTGGAGGATGGGAGGACAGCTTACCCGAGAGCTATGGCTACACCTTC
j_gene: TRBJ2-2; abundance: .; d_gene: TRBD1; v_gene: TRBV13; CDR3aa: CASSEGQGLGGELFF; CDR3nt: TGTGCCAGCAGCGAGGGACAGGGGCTAGGCGGGGAGCTGTTTTTT
j_gene: TRBJ2-7; abundance: .; d_gene: .; v_gene: TRBV4-1; CDR3aa: CASSQVSAGPYEQYF; CDR3nt: TGCGCCAGCAGCCAAGTCTCGGCGGGGCCCTACGAGCAGTACTTC
j_gene: TRBJ2-3; abundance: .; d_gene: .; v_gene: TRBV7-2; CDR3aa: CASSSYLGGSTDTQYF; CDR3nt: TGTGCCAGCAGCTCCTACCTCGGGGGTAGCACAGATACGCAGTATTTT
j_gene: TRBJ2-1; abundance: .; d_gene: TRBD1; v_gene: TRBV29-1; CDR3aa: CSVESLGPGTGGINEQFF; CDR3nt: TGCAGCGTTGAATCTCTGGGGCCCGGGACAGGGGGCATCAATGAGCAGTTCTTC
j_gene: TRBJ2-5; abundance: .; d_gene: .; v_gene: TRBV11-1; CDR3aa: CASSLGETQYF; CDR3nt: TGTGCCAGCAGCTTAGGGGAGACCCAGTACTTC
j_gene: TRBJ2-7; abundance: .; d_gene: .; v_gene: TRBV5-1; CDR3aa: CASSLGYEQYF; CDR3nt: TGCGCCAGCAGCTTGGGCTACGAGCAGTACTTC
j_gene: TRBJ2-1; abundance: once; d_gene: .; v_gene: TRBV27; CDR3aa: CASSATGRGDQFF; CDR3nt: TGTGCCAGCAGTGCTACAGGAAGGGGTGATCAGTTCTTC
j_gene: TRBJ1-2; abundance: .; d_gene: .; v_gene: TRBV2; CDR3aa: CASSEGAWDGYTF; CDR3nt: TGTGCCAGCAGTGAGGGGGCCTGGGATGGCTACACCTTC
j_gene: TRBJ2-1; abundance: few; d_gene: .; v_gene: TRBV6-4; CDR3aa: CASSDGAGAGSGQFF; CDR3nt: TGTGCCAGCAGTGACGGGGCAGGAGCAGGTTCGGGTCAGTTCTTC
j_gene: TRBJ1-1; abundance: .; d_gene: .; v_gene: TRBV5-4; CDR3aa: CASSLWNTEAFF; CDR3nt: TGTGCCAGCAGCTTGTGGAACACTGAAGCTTTCTTT
j_gene: TRBJ2-5; abundance: .; d_gene: TRBD2; v_gene: TRBV9; CDR3aa: CASQGTSQETQYF; CDR3nt: TGTGCCAGCCAAGGGACTAGCCAAGAGACCCAGTACTTC
j_gene: TRBJ2-5; abundance: once; d_gene: .; v_gene: TRBV6-1; CDR3aa: CASSESANRETQYF; CDR3nt: TGTGCCAGCAGTGAATCAGCCAATAGAGAGACCCAGTACTTC
j_gene: TRBJ1-1; abundance: .; d_gene: .; v_gene: TRBV19; CDR3aa: CASSIDTGLDTEAFF; CDR3nt: TGTGCCAGTAGTATTGACACAGGGTTGGACACTGAAGCTTTCTTT